The 30 T cell receptor beta chains below were found in one sample sequenced in a study of cytomegalovirus exposure and HLA in healthy donors. This PCR relied on a set of 60 Vbeta primers and 13 Jbeta primers. Clones were sequenced by immunoSEQ multiplex PCR, and TCRdb holds only the in-frame ones, with some missing. The profile covers approximately 140,000 clones, with 88% appearing a single time and 0.5% to 0.65% taken by the ten largest. Sequenced sample: PBMCs. The receptors were sampled from a woman between 40 and 50 years old in good health and CMV-seronegative.

The rearrangement joins TRBV6-1 to TRBJ1-5, with a possible D match to TRBD1 (6 bases). This CDR3 has 14 amino acids. Germline V gene lookup returns CDR1 MNHNS and CDR2 SASEGT. The V and J ends lost 9 bases and 6 bases respectively, with 18 bases between them. CDR3 nucleotide sequence: TGTGCCAGTATACCGACAGGCCGGGGTCAGCCCCAGCATTTT. Encoded protein: CASIPTGRGQPQHF.

This chain links TRBV7-8 with TRBJ1-6; TRBD1 matches 7 bases. The CDR3 is 16 amino acids. Germline V gene data show CDR1 as SGHVS and CDR2 as FQNEAQ. V lost 2 bases to trimming and J lost 3 bases; unmatched junction nucleotides: 4. The CDR3 DNA sequence: TGTGCCAGCAGCTTATACCGGGACAGCTATAATTCACCCCTCCACTTT. It is translated as CASSLYRDSYNSPLHF. The complete variable domain, with remaining parts taken from reference TRBV7-8 and TRBJ1-6, reads GAGVSQSPRYKVAKRGQDVALRCDPISGHVSLFWYQQALGQGPEFLTYFQNEAQLDKSGLPSDRFFAERPEGSVSTLKIQRTQQEDSAVYLCASSLYRDSYNSPLHFGNGTRLTVT.

The V call is TRBV10-3, the J call TRBJ1-2, with 9 bases aligning to TRBD1. CDR1 is ENHRY and CDR2 is SYGVKD in the germline V gene. The CDR3 is made up of 14 amino acids. V lost 6 bases and J lost 6; bases outside the gene matches: 8. The CDR3 spells CAISGTGLPNGYTF. DNA for the CDR3: TGTGCCATCAGCGGGACAGGGCTTCCAAATGGCTACACCTTC.

The chain combines TRBV5-1 with TRBJ2-7; a possible D gene is TRBD2 (5 bases). The CDR3 runs to 13 residues. With 0 bases removed from V and 2 bases from J, the gap between germline ends came to 6 bases. CDR1 SGHRS and CDR2 YFSETQ come from the germline V gene. CDR3 sequence (DNA): TGCGCCAGCAGCTTGGACGGGACCTACGAGCAGTACTTC. As protein: CASSLDGTYEQYF. Looking up the rest from reference TRBV5-1 and TRBJ2-7 gives the full variable domain: KAGVTQTPRYLIKTRGQQVTLSCSPISGHRSVSWYQQTPGQGLQFLFEYFSETQRNKGNFPGRFSGRQFSNSRSEMNVSTLELGDSALYLCASSLDGTYEQYFGPGTRLTVT.

This clone appeared a single time. The J gene is TRBJ2-5, the V gene TRBV11-2; 7 nucleotides match TRBD1. The CDR3 runs to 13 residues. Germline V CDR1 and CDR2: SGHAT, FQNNGV. Trimming cost V 4 bases and J 5 bases; bases outside gene matches: 4. This CDR3 is CASSSGTVETQYF. DNA for the CDR3: TGTGCCAGCAGCTCCGGGACAGTGGAGACCCAGTACTTC. Based on the CDR3 plus reference TRBV11-2 and TRBJ2-5, the full variable domain is EAGVAQSPRYKIIEKRQSVAFWCNPISGHATLYWYQQILGQGPKLLIQFQNNGVVDDSQLPKDRFSAERLKGVDSTLKIQPAKLEDSAVYLCASSSGTVETQYFGPGTRLLVL.

J is TRBJ2-2 and V is TRBV10-3; D is unresolved. Germline V gene sequence: CDR1 ENHRY, CDR2 SYGVKD. Trimming stripped 8 bases from V and 6 bases from J, with 7 bases between. CDR3 length equals 11 residues. In DNA form, the CDR3 reads TGTGCCATCGGAGTTGCCGGGGAGCTGTTTTTT. The encoded protein is CAIGVAGELFF.

The chain combines TRBV4-3 with TRBJ2-2, with D perhaps TRBD1 (7 bases). The CDR3 covers 16 residues. Germline lookup yields CDR1 LGHNA and CDR2 YSLEER. The V end lost 4 bases, the J end lost 6 bases, and 18 bases lay between the germline ends. CDR3: CASSLRQGGLAGELFF. Here the CDR3 DNA reads TGCGCCAGCAGCCTCAGACAGGGAGGATTGGCCGGGGAGCTGTTTTTT.

This chain links TRBV6-5 with TRBJ1-3; no clear D. V gave up 5 bases and J gave up 0 bases, with 8 bases separating them. The CDR3 is 14 residues long. Germline V lookup: CDR1 MNHEY, CDR2 SVGAGI. CDR3 loop: CASSGEPSGNTIYF. In DNA, the CDR3 is TGTGCCAGCAGTGGAGAACCCTCTGGAAACACCATATATTTT.

V usage is TRBV27 and J usage is TRBJ2-3; TRBD1 aligns across 8 bases. After removal of 3 bases from V and 1 base from J, the junction contained 3 bases not matched to a gene. Germline V gene lookup returns CDR1 MNHEY and CDR2 SMNVEV (reference sequence). The CDR3 runs 15 residues. DNA of the CDR3: TGTGCCAGCAGTTTTGAGACAGGGGGCACAGATACGCAGTATTTT. Residues: CASSFETGGTDTQYF.

This clone appeared a few times. The V and J genes are TRBV10-3 and TRBJ1-4; D ambiguous. The CDR3 runs 14 residues. Germline CDR1 is ENHRY and CDR2 is SYGVKD. Trimming removed 6 bases at V and 1 base at J, with 9 bases between. CDR3: CAIRGSQTNEKLFF. CDR3 bases: TGTGCCATCAGAGGGAGCCAAACTAATGAAAAACTGTTTTTT.

The chain has TRBV5-8 and TRBJ2-7; 8 bases fit TRBD1. The V gene end was trimmed by 6 bases and the J gene end by 2 bases; junction bases not matched to a gene: 4. Germline-derived CDR1 and CDR2 are SGHTS and YDEGEE. This CDR3 has 13 amino acids. This CDR3 is CASTRQGTYEQYF. The CDR3 bases are TGTGCCAGCACCCGACAGGGGACCTACGAGCAGTACTTC. Full variable domain (remainder filled in from reference TRBV5-8 and TRBJ2-7): EAGVTQSPTHLIKTRGQQATLRCSPISGHTSVYWYQQALGLGLQFLLWYDEGEERNRGNFPPRFSGRQFPNYSSELNVNALELEDSALYLCASTRQGTYEQYFGPGTRLTVT.

The J gene is TRBJ2-3, the V gene TRBV10-3; maybe TRBD2 (6 bases). The V end was cut by 7 bases, the J end by 5 bases, with 16 bases between. This CDR3 spans 14 amino acids. CDR1 ENHRY and CDR2 SYGVKD come from the germline V gene. CDR3 sequence reads: CAITSRGGLDTQYF. The CDR3 region has the DNA TGTGCCATCACCTCCCGGGGAGGATTAGATACGCAGTATTTT.

In its sample, this clone was seen a few times. The chain links TRBV11-3 to TRBJ2-7; D not certain. From germline, CDR1 is SGHNT and CDR2 YENEEA. The CDR3 sequence is 14 residues long. Trimming stripped 5 bases from V and 4 bases from J, with 15 bases between. The CDR3 DNA reads TGTGCCAGCAGCCCATCCGGTCCCGCGTACGAGCAGTACTTC. Its translation is CASSPSGPAYEQYF.

This clone was seen a single time. V usage is TRBV7-9 and J usage is TRBJ2-7; D may be TRBD2 (5 bases). Germline values: CDR1 SEHNR, CDR2 FQNEAQ (reference sequence). This CDR3 has 14 residues. With 5 bases removed from V and 0 bases from J, the gap between germline ends came to 11 bases. The CDR3 nucleotides read TGTGCCAGCAGCCCTTGGACTGACTCCTACGAGCAGTACTTC. Its translation: CASSPWTDSYEQYF.

Here the CDR3 reads CASSRDRKAYGYTF. DNA of the CDR3: TGTGCCAGCAGCCGGGACAGGAAGGCCTATGGCTACACCTTC. The chain couples TRBV5-6 to TRBJ1-2; 8 bases agree with TRBD1. The V segment lost 4 bases and the J segment 4 bases; nucleotides outside the gene matches: 6. CDR1 is SGHDT, CDR2 YYEEEE, per germline. CDR3 length: 14 residues.

This chain joins TRBV6-1 and TRBJ2-7, with 12 positions matching TRBD2. The CDR3 extends over 15 amino acids. CDR1 and CDR2 from the germline V gene are MNHNS and SASEGT. Trimming removed 5 bases from V and 5 bases from J; junction bases left unmatched: 7. CDR3 in amino acids: CASSRQTSGSHEQYF. CDR3 bases: TGTGCCAGCAGTCGTCAGACTAGCGGGAGCCACGAGCAGTACTTC.

The V gene is TRBV11-3, the J gene TRBJ2-7; 11 bases are shared with TRBD1. Germline loops: CDR1 SGHNT, CDR2 YENEEA. The CDR3 is made up of 16 amino acids. With V trimmed by 1 base and J by 3 bases, 5 bases remained unmatched. The CDR3 bases are TGTGCCAGCAGCTTAGCGAGGGGACAGGGGGACTACGAGCAGTACTTC. Its translation is CASSLARGQGDYEQYF.

Comment on this clone: The sample holds other DNA sequences that translate to the same CDR3. The genes are TRBV18 and TRBJ1-5; D gene ambiguous. The germline V gene has CDR1 KGHSH and CDR2 LQKENI. V dropped 0 bases and J dropped 0 bases, with 3 bases sitting between them. This CDR3 has 14 amino acids. The CDR3: CASSPPYSNQPQHF. CDR3 DNA sequence: TGTGCCAGCTCACCACCTTATAGCAATCAGCCCCAGCATTTT.

On this clone: A junction end diverges from the germline sequence, so it may reflect a read error. The V call is TRBV7-9, the J call TRBJ2-7; 7 bases are a match to TRBD1. The CDR3 extends over 15 amino acids. CDR1 and CDR2 (germline): SEHNR, FQNEAQ (reference sequence). The CDR3 sequence: CSSSLSMNRGHEQYF. The DNA of the CDR3 is TGTTCCAGCAGCTTGTCCATGAACAGGGGACACGAGCAGTACTTC.

The chain combines TRBV5-6 with TRBJ2-7; maybe TRBD2 (10 bases). The V gene's germline CDR1 is SGHDT and CDR2 YYEEEE. The V gene lost 0 bases and the J gene lost 2 bases, with 18 bases spanning the gap. CDR3 size: 17 residues. CDR3 nucleotide sequence: TGTGCCAGCAGCTTGGACAGGGGGCTAGCGGGAGCCTACGAGCAGTACTTC. Protein product: CASSLDRGLAGAYEQYF.

CDR3 amino acids: CASSFSASGPYEQYF. The CDR3 DNA reads as TGTGCCAGCAGTTTCAGCGCAAGTGGTCCCTACGAGCAGTACTTC. The chain couples TRBV6-1 to TRBJ2-7; D remains ambiguous. The germline V gene encodes CDR1 MNHNS and CDR2 SASEGT. The CDR3 totals 15 residues. V lost 5 bases to trimming and J lost 2 bases, with 16 bases between them.

Turning to this clone: One end of the junction does not line up with germline, which may come from a read error. In DNA form, the CDR3 reads TGTGTCATCAGTGAGTCGGCGGAGGTCGGGGATTACGGCTACACCTTC. Its protein product is CVISESAEVGDYGYTF. The genes are TRBV10-3 and TRBJ1-2; D gene ambiguous. CDR1 is ENHRY, CDR2 SYGVKD, per germline. The CDR3 covers 16 residues.

The rearrangement links TRBV5-1 to TRBJ1-1; D is perhaps TRBD1 (5 bases). The CDR3 covers 15 residues. From germline, CDR1 is SGHRS and CDR2 YFSETQ. The V gene lost 0 bases and the J gene lost 5 bases, with 14 bases spanning the gap. CDR3 protein: CASSLEWGLGTEAFF. For the CDR3, the DNA is TGCGCCAGCAGCTTGGAGTGGGGCCTGGGGACTGAAGCTTTCTTT.

This clone is a singleton in its sample. This rearrangement joins TRBV9 to TRBJ2-5; 7 bases align to TRBD2. The J call may be wrong; the DNA end is better matched by TRBJ2-7. The germline V gene encodes CDR1 SGDLS and CDR2 YYNGEE. The CDR3 consists of 12 residues. The CDR3 nucleotides are TGTGCCAGCAGCCCGGGGGGATCCGAGCAGTACTTC. It codes for CASSPGGSEQYF.

CDR3 sequence reads: CASSFWTSGSHEQYF. The DNA of the CDR3 is TGTGCCAGCAGTTTCTGGACTAGCGGGAGCCACGAGCAGTACTTC. This chain uses TRBV6-5 with TRBJ2-7, with TRBD2 identical over 13 bases. V shed 4 bases, J shed 5 bases, and the junction held 5 bases outside the gene matches. Germline V gives CDR1 MNHEY, CDR2 SVGAGI. The CDR3 loop spans 15 amino acids.

The V call is TRBV13, the J call TRBJ2-7; 14 bases map to TRBD2. CDR1 PRHDT and CDR2 FYEKMQ come from the germline V gene (reference sequence). The junction had 3 bases not matched to a gene; V was cut back by 5 bases and J by 3 bases. The CDR3 spans 15 residues. The CDR3 DNA follows: TGTGCCAGCAGCGCCGGACTAGCGGGAGGCTACGAGCAGTACTTC. This sequence encodes CASSAGLAGGYEQYF.

The chain joins TRBV7-2 to TRBJ2-5, with 9 bases that match TRBD2. The CDR3 contains 13 residues. Germline V CDR1 and CDR2: SGHTA, FQGNSA. V dropped 11 bases and J dropped 3; count of bases not matched to a gene: 7. The DNA of the CDR3 is TGTGCCGAGCGGGAGGTGGGTGAAGAGACCCAGTACTTC. Its translation: CAEREVGEETQYF. The entire variable domain, with the rest obtained from reference TRBV7-2 and TRBJ2-5, is as follows: GAGVSQSPSNKVTEKGKDVELRCDPISGHTALYWYRQSLGQGLEFLIYFQGNSAPDKSGLPSDRFSAERTGGSVSTLTIQRTQQEDSAVYLCAEREVGEETQYFGPGTRLLVL.

The V and J genes are TRBV4-1 and TRBJ2-1, with D possibly matching TRBD2 (5 bases). With 4 bases removed from V and 5 bases from J, the gap between germline ends came to 12 bases. The germline V gene has CDR1 MGHRA and CDR2 YSYEKL. This CDR3 is 14 amino acids long. The CDR3 DNA reads as TGCGCCAGCAGCCGTCTTTCCGGGGACAATGAGCAGTTCTTC. It encodes CASSRLSGDNEQFF.

The chain couples TRBV7-9 to TRBJ1-2, with 7 nucleotides matching TRBD1. The CDR3 spans 15 residues. Germline-derived CDR1 and CDR2 are SEHNR and FQNEAQ (reference sequence). Trimming removed 5 bases from V and 1 base from J; junction bases left unmatched: 7. The CDR3 nucleotides are TGTGCCAGCAGCGAGGGGCACAGGGGTAACTATGGCTACACCTTC. Protein: CASSEGHRGNYGYTF. The full variable domain, with the rest looked up from reference TRBV7-9 and TRBJ1-2, is DTGVSQNPRHKITKRGQNVTFRCDPISEHNRLYWYRQTLGQGPEFLTYFQNEAQLEKSRLLSDRFSAERPKGSFSTLEIQRTEQGDSAMYLCASSEGHRGNYGYTFGSGTRLTVV.

This clone turned up a few times. The V call is TRBV6-6, the J call TRBJ2-7, with TRBD1 matching 9 bases. Per germline, CDR1 MNHNY and CDR2 SVGAGI (reference sequence). The junction had 10 bases not matched to a gene; V was cut back by 6 bases and J by 4 bases. The CDR3 totals 15 residues. This CDR3 reads CASRGPGTGPYEQYF. The CDR3 nucleotides are TGTGCCAGCAGGGGACCCGGGACAGGGCCATACGAGCAGTACTTC.